This TCR beta chain was documented in a study of cytomegalovirus exposure and HLA in healthy donors. Study overall: HLA-typed donors contributed some 83 million unique TCRs, which were held in an early data release.

Both 60 Vbeta primers and 13 Jbeta primers went into the PCR. This table comes from immunoSEQ multiplex PCR, and its TCRdb copy is limited to in-frame clones, with some not included. This table holds 120,000 or so clones, nearly 80% found once. Healthy bone marrow donors supplied every sample. This CDR3 comprises 15 residues. The ends were cut back, 2 bases at V and 7 bases at J, with 16 bases in the middle. CDR1 SGHRS and CDR2 YFSETQ come from the germline V gene. Findings of the study overall: Donors belonging to an Asian-associated ancestry cluster reportedly showed fewer N-insertions in productive TCRs than the approximately 690-donor mean, according to what a later analysis found.

On this clone itself: The antigen is unknown.

The receptor was isolated from a woman between 40 and 55 years old in good health and CMV-seronegative. The chain combines TRBV5-1 with TRBJ2-1; possible D gene TRBD2, 7 bases. Source material: PBMCs. CDR3 residues: CASSFRGAPENEQFF. Here the CDR3 DNA reads TGCGCCAGCAGCTTCCGGGGGGCCCCCGAAAATGAGCAGTTCTTC.